What follows are 2 T cell receptor beta chains derived from one specimen sequenced in a study of OX40 agonist ivuxolimab in advanced cancers. The data were produced by immunoSEQ multiplex PCR, yet TCRdb's version contains in-frame clones alone and is incomplete. The sample lists tens of thousands of clones; more than 65% were seen once. Here the sequenced sample was CD4+ or CD8+ T cells sorted from blood, taken in a trial of the OX40 agonist ivuxolimab. The receptors were gathered from an adult with an advanced solid tumor such as melanoma, head and neck, liver or kidney cancer.

The chain has TRBV5-6 and TRBJ2-1; D ambiguous. Germline V gene lookup returns CDR1 SGHDT and CDR2 YYEEEE. V dropped 2 bases and J dropped 6 bases, with 6 bases sitting between them. The CDR3 contains 12 residues. The DNA for the CDR3 is TGTGCCAGCAGCTTTCTCCGCAATGAGCAGTTCTTC. It encodes CASSFLRNEQFF.

V and J are TRBV6-5 and TRBJ2-7, with 10 bases that match TRBD1. The CDR3 extends over 14 amino acids. Germline V gene sequence: CDR1 MNHEY, CDR2 SVGAGI. Trimming cost V 7 bases and J 3 bases; bases outside gene matches: 6. The CDR3 here is CASTDDRGHYEQYF. The CDR3 region has the DNA TGTGCCAGCACCGACGACAGGGGGCACTACGAGCAGTACTTC.